Shown below are 18 T cell receptor beta chains from a single sample sequenced in a study of CD8 T cells in ankylosing spondylitis. MiXCR, applied by TCRdb to the 5' RACE reads, yields one record per CDR3 protein. The repertoire includes about 250,000 distinct CDR3 sequences, 15% to 20% of them detected once, and about a third sits in the top ten. The sequencing sample was made of blood, either unsorted or a sorted T cell fraction (not recorded which). The receptors shown here come from a male donor with ankylosing spondylitis or in good health (not recorded which).

The chain uses TRBV6-2 or TRBV6-3 and TRBJ2-2; D is possibly TRBD2 (5 bases). Germline V gene sequence: CDR1 MNHEY, CDR2 SVGEGT. There are 13 residues in the CDR3. Trimming took off 10 bases at V and 7 bases at J, with 16 bases between the two ends. This CDR3 reads CAIRRSGDGELFF. Written as DNA, the CDR3 is TGTGCCATACGCAGGTCCGGGGACGGGGAGCTGTTTTTT.

This clonotype was counted a few times. The V call is TRBV15, the J call TRBJ2-3; D possibly corresponds to TRBD2 (6 bases). Per the germline V gene, CDR1 is LNHNV and CDR2 is YYDKDF (reference sequence). Trimming removed 0 bases at V and 0 bases at J, with 10 bases between. The CDR3 contains 16 residues. The CDR3 here is CATSRDWGVSTDTQYF. The CDR3 DNA follows: TGTGCCACCAGCAGAGATTGGGGGGTAAGCACAGATACGCAGTATTTT.

The chain has TRBV5-1 and TRBJ1-5; maybe TRBD1 (6 bases). Trimming stripped 7 bases from V and 9 bases from J, with 17 bases between. The CDR3 runs 13 residues. Germline CDR1 is SGHRS and CDR2 is YFSETQ. This CDR3 reads CASGEDSGGPQHF. Written as DNA, the CDR3 is TGCGCCAGCGGAGAGGACAGTGGAGGGCCCCAGCATTTT.

The chain combines TRBV7-2 with TRBJ2-7, with D tentatively TRBD2 (5 bases). Trimming took 5 bases from V and 2 from J, leaving 16 bases between them. The CDR3 is made up of 15 amino acids. Germline V gene sequence: CDR1 SGHTA, CDR2 FQGNSA. The CDR3 DNA reads as TGTGCCAGCAGCAGAACTACTGGAGGTCCCTACGAGCAGTACTTC. Translation: CASSRTTGGPYEQYF.

This clonotype was observed a handful of times. This rearrangement joins TRBV9 to TRBJ2-1, with 11 bases that match TRBD2. The CDR3 covers 15 residues. CDR1 is SGDLS and CDR2 is YYNGEE in the germline V gene. V dropped 6 bases and J dropped 9; count of bases not matched to a gene: 11. In DNA form, the CDR3 reads TGTGCCAGCATTCGCCTGGGACTAGCGGAAAGTGAGCAGTTCTTC. Residues: CASIRLGLAESEQFF.

This clonotype came up many times. The chain links TRBV4-2 to TRBJ1-6, with 8 bases matching TRBD1. The CDR3 is 16 amino acids. J lost 8 bases, V lost 0 bases, and 6 bases had no gene match. Germline lookup yields CDR1 LGHNA and CDR2 YNFKEQ. DNA for the CDR3: TGTGCCAGCAGCCAAGATCAGGACAGGGAGTATTCACCCCTCCACTTT. It specifies CASSQDQDREYSPLHF.

V and J are TRBV29-1 and TRBJ2-1; D not certain. The CDR3 runs 12 residues. Germline V gene lookup returns CDR1 SQVTM and CDR2 ANQGSEA. Trimming took off 3 bases at V and 5 bases at J, with 8 bases between the two ends. CDR3 in amino acids: CSVEFLNNEQFF. For the CDR3, the DNA is TGCAGCGTTGAGTTCCTAAACAATGAGCAGTTCTTC.

V usage is TRBV15 and J usage is TRBJ2-3, with D possibly matching TRBD1 (5 bases). This CDR3 is 15 amino acids long. The germline V gene has CDR1 LNHNV and CDR2 YYDKDF (reference sequence). With 1 base removed from V and 2 bases from J, the gap between germline ends came to 10 bases. CDR3 DNA: TGTGCCACCAGCAGAGCAGTGGACAACACAGATACGCAGTATTTT. Translating it yields CATSRAVDNTDTQYF.

This clonotype has just a few counts. This chain uses TRBV5-6 with TRBJ2-1; either TRBD1 or TRBD2 may fit D (7 bases each). This CDR3 spans 16 amino acids. Germline V lookup: CDR1 SGHDT, CDR2 YYEEEE. Trimming removed 4 bases at V and 4 bases at J, with 18 bases between. The CDR3 here is CASSPEGEGAYNEQFF. In nucleotides, the CDR3 is TGTGCCAGCAGCCCAGAGGGGGAGGGGGCTTACAATGAGCAGTTCTTC.

The gene calls are TRBV6-2 or TRBV6-3 and TRBJ2-7, with D hard to call. The V end was cut by 0 bases, the J end by 4 bases, with 10 bases between. The CDR3 has 14 amino acids. The V gene's germline CDR1 is MNHEY and CDR2 SVGEGT. This chain's CDR3 is CASSYSQPAYEQYF. The DNA for the CDR3 is TGTGCCAGCAGTTACTCCCAGCCCGCTTACGAGCAGTACTTC.

The chain links TRBV29-1 to TRBJ2-7, with 7 bases aligning to TRBD1. Germline CDR1 is SQVTM and CDR2 is ANQGSEA. This CDR3 contains 14 residues. V trimming: 3 bases; J trimming: 2 bases; junction bases outside the gene matches: 7. The chain's CDR3 is CSVEIGTDTYEQYF. In DNA, the CDR3 is TGCAGCGTTGAGATCGGGACAGATACCTACGAGCAGTACTTC.

This clonotype was found a few times. V is TRBV12-3 or TRBV12-4 and J is TRBJ2-7; 10 positions match TRBD2. The CDR3 extends over 15 amino acids. Unmatched junction bases numbered 5, after V lost 3 bases and J lost 3 bases. CDR3 nucleotide sequence: TGTGCCAGCAGTTTTTACGGACTAGCGGACTACGAGCAGTACTTC. This codes for CASSFYGLADYEQYF.

This clonotype was seen only a few times. The V and J genes are TRBV11-2 and TRBJ2-5; D gene unclear. This CDR3 is 13 amino acids long. The germline gives CDR1 SGHAT, CDR2 FQNNGV. V lost 8 bases, J lost 3 bases, and 13 bases lay in between. The DNA of the CDR3 is TGTGCCAGCCGGCAGAGGAATGAAGAGACCCAGTACTTC. Translated, it gives CASRQRNEETQYF.

Ten or more counts support this clonotype. The chain combines TRBV6-1 with TRBJ2-3; maybe TRBD2 (5 bases). Trimming left V 5 bases short and J 5 bases short, with 20 bases between. CDR3 size: 16 residues. Germline loops: CDR1 MNHNS, CDR2 SASEGT. CDR3: CASSPVRERKRDTQYF. The CDR3 coding sequence is TGTGCCAGCAGTCCCGTGAGGGAGAGGAAGAGAGATACGCAGTATTTT.

The chain carries TRBV10-3 and TRBJ2-3, with TRBD2 identical over 8 bases. Losses at the gene ends were 0 bases for V and 2 bases for J; bases not matched to a gene: 7. Germline V CDR1 and CDR2: ENHRY, SYGVKD. The CDR3 has 17 residues. The CDR3 DNA follows: TGTGCCATCAGTGAGTCGTCTAGCGGGTCTCACACAGATACGCAGTATTTT. Amino acid sequence: CAISESSSGSHTDTQYF.

This clonotype showed up just a few times. V is TRBV12-3 or TRBV12-4 and J is TRBJ2-3; D gene ambiguous. The CDR3 extends over 12 amino acids. V was cut by 8 bases and J by 5 bases, with 11 bases left in between. CDR3 DNA: TGTGCCAGCGAAGGCTTTCTAGATACGCAGTATTTT. It yields the protein CASEGFLDTQYF.

This clonotype was seen more than once but under ten times. The rearrangement links TRBV29-1 to TRBJ2-7; D gene uncertain. V gave up 2 bases and J gave up 6 bases, with 8 bases separating them. Germline CDR1 and CDR2: SQVTM and ANQGSEA. The CDR3 consists of 11 residues. The DNA of the CDR3 is TGCAGCGTTGAACGGTTTGGCGAGCAGTACTTC. Translating it yields CSVERFGEQYF.

J is TRBJ1-4 and V is TRBV4-3, with D possibly TRBD1 on 5 matching bases. The V end lost 1 base, the J end lost 8 bases, and 14 bases lay between the germline ends. Per germline, CDR1 LGHNA and CDR2 YSLEER. The CDR3 covers 15 residues. In DNA form, the CDR3 reads TGCGCCAGCAGCCAAGCCGGGGGATTGGTCGAAAAACTGTTTTTT. It yields the protein CASSQAGGLVEKLFF.